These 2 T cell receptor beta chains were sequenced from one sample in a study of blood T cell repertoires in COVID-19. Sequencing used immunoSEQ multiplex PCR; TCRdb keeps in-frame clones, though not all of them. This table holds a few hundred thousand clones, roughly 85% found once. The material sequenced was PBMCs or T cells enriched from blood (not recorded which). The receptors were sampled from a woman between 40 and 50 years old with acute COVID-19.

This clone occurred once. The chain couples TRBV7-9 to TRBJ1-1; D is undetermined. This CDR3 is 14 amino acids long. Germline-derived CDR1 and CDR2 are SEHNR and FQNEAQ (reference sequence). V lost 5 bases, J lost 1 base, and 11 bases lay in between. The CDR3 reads CASSRHLTNTEAFF. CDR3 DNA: TGTGCCAGCAGCCGACACCTAACGAACACTGAAGCTTTCTTT.

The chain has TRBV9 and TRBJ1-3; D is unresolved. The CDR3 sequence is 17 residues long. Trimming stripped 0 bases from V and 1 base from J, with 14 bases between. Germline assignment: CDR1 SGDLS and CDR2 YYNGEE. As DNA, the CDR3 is TGTGCCAGCAGCGTAGAAGACAACCTGGGTTCTGGAAACACCATATATTTT. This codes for CASSVEDNLGSGNTIYF.